These 17 T cell receptor beta chains originate from one sample sequenced in a study of OX40 agonist ivuxolimab in advanced cancers. Libraries were constructed by the immunoSEQ multiplex PCR assay. TCRdb obtained this table from immuneACCESS and retained in-frame rearrangements with V and J assigned. These tables miss some clones; where compared with another copy, unresolved V genes account for less than half of the shortfall, and the remainder is unexplained. Recorded for this sample are over 65,000 clones; 90% of them occurred a single time. The top ten clones comprise about 1.8% of the sample. Sample: CD4+ or CD8+ T cells sorted from blood, taken in a trial of the OX40 agonist ivuxolimab. All receptors derive from an adult with an advanced solid tumor such as melanoma, head and neck, liver or kidney cancer.

The chain recombines TRBV4-2 with TRBJ2-7; D is ambiguous. Germline-derived CDR1 and CDR2 are LGHNA and YNFKEQ. The V and J ends lost 1 base and 0 bases respectively, with 4 bases between them. The CDR3 sequence is 13 residues long. The CDR3 here is CASSQVVSYEQYF. Here the CDR3 DNA reads TGTGCCAGCAGCCAAGTCGTCTCCTACGAGCAGTACTTC.

This chain uses TRBV15 with TRBJ2-5, with 7 bases that match TRBD1. V lost 6 bases to trimming and J lost 4 bases; unmatched junction nucleotides: 8. This CDR3 comprises 14 residues. Germline lookup yields CDR1 LNHNV and CDR2 YYDKDF (reference sequence). CDR3: CATSPDRVRETQYF. The CDR3 DNA reads as TGTGCCACCAGTCCTGACAGGGTGCGAGAGACCCAGTACTTC.

The CDR3 region is CASRDDPRDTQYF. The DNA of the CDR3 is TGTGCCAGCAGAGATGACCCAAGAGATACGCAGTATTTT. V is TRBV6-5 and J is TRBJ2-3; D unclear. The CDR3 length is 13 residues. V lost 6 bases and J lost 5, with 12 bases in between. Germline V CDR1 and CDR2: MNHEY, SVGAGI.

The V and J genes are TRBV27 and TRBJ2-1; no clear D gene. From germline, CDR1 is MNHEY and CDR2 SMNVEV (reference sequence). V was pared by 5 bases and J by 2 bases, with 16 bases between. This CDR3 is built from 16 residues. The CDR3 DNA follows: TGTGCCAGCAGTCCCCGTTCTCCCGGTCCCTACAATGAGCAGTTCTTC. It yields the protein CASSPRSPGPYNEQFF.

J is TRBJ1-3 and V is TRBV5-1; no reliable D call. Trimming took off 4 bases at V and 0 bases at J, with 14 bases between the two ends. This CDR3 has 16 amino acids. Germline CDR1 reads SGHRS; CDR2 reads YFSETQ. CDR3 in amino acids: CASSPLPFDSGNTIYF. The CDR3 nucleotides are TGCGCCAGCAGCCCGTTACCCTTTGACTCTGGAAACACCATATATTTT.

The CDR3 DNA reads TGCGCCAGCAGATTTAGTACCGGGACCCTGAACTACTACGAGCAGTACTTC. Residues: CASRFSTGTLNYYEQYF. The V gene is TRBV5-1, the J gene TRBJ2-7; D tentatively reads TRBD1 or TRBD2 (5 bases each). V lost 5 bases to trimming and J lost 3 bases, with 24 bases between them. The CDR3 length is 17 residues. CDR1 SGHRS and CDR2 YFSETQ come from the germline V gene.

This clone was counted only a few times. The gene calls are TRBV30 and TRBJ2-2; D is ambiguous. The germline gives CDR1 GTSNPN, CDR2 SVGIG (reference sequence). V gave up 4 bases and J gave up 6 bases, with 12 bases separating them. CDR3 length: 13 residues. In DNA, the CDR3 is TGTGCCTGGACCGAGGACCTGGCCGGGGAGCTGTTTTTT. Its protein product is CAWTEDLAGELFF.

The V call is TRBV5-4, the J call TRBJ2-3; D remains unclear. This CDR3 is 14 amino acids long. With 2 bases removed from V and 6 bases from J, the gap between germline ends came to 13 bases. CDR1 SGHNT and CDR2 YYREEE come from the germline V gene (reference sequence). CDR3 region: CASSLGALGDTQYF. Here the CDR3 DNA reads TGTGCCAGCAGCTTAGGAGCCCTCGGCGATACGCAGTATTTT.

J is TRBJ1-6 and V is TRBV6-1; TRBD1 is a possible D gene (5 bases). CDR1 and CDR2 (germline): MNHNS, SASEGT. This CDR3 comprises 17 residues. Trimming took off 0 bases at V and 9 bases at J, with 18 bases between the two ends. The CDR3: CASSEAQARVLGSPLHF. Here the CDR3 DNA reads TGTGCCAGCAGTGAAGCGCAAGCCAGGGTGTTAGGTTCACCCCTCCACTTT.

This clone appeared a single time. J is TRBJ2-7 and V is TRBV11-3; D unclear. CDR3 size: 14 residues. Looked up from germline, CDR1 is SGHNT and CDR2 is YENEEA. Trimming removed 1 base from V and 5 bases from J, with 12 bases in between. The CDR3 DNA is TGTGCCAGCAGCTTAGTCGCCTCATCGGACGAGCAGTACTTC. Translated, it gives CASSLVASSDEQYF.

The rearrangement uses TRBV5-4 and TRBJ2-3, with no clear D. Germline-derived CDR1 and CDR2 are SGHNT and YYREEE (reference sequence). The CDR3 is made up of 17 amino acids. The V end lost 3 bases, the J end lost 2 bases, and 19 bases lay between the germline ends. CDR3 sequence reads: CASSSRTSPPATDTQYF. In DNA, the CDR3 is TGTGCCAGCAGCTCCAGGACCTCCCCTCCTGCCACAGATACGCAGTATTTT.

The rearrangement uses TRBV11-2 and TRBJ2-3; D is unclear. CDR1 is SGHAT and CDR2 is FQNNGV in the germline V gene. Trimming removed 5 bases from V and 4 bases from J, with 7 bases in between. The CDR3 has 12 residues. The CDR3 spells CASSAIPDTQYF. In DNA, the CDR3 is TGTGCCAGCAGCGCCATCCCAGATACGCAGTATTTT.

V is TRBV4-2 and J is TRBJ2-7; D perhaps matches TRBD2 (7 bases). The CDR3 covers 15 residues. Germline V gene data show CDR1 as LGHNA and CDR2 as YNFKEQ. V lost 3 bases and J lost 3, with 15 bases in between. As DNA, the CDR3 is TGTGCCAGCAGCCAGGGTCGGGGGGCCCACTACGAGCAGTACTTC. Its protein product is CASSQGRGAHYEQYF.

DNA of the CDR3: TGTGCCAGCACCCCGGGACTAGCGATCTACGAGCAGTACTTC. Translated: CASTPGLAIYEQYF. V gene TRBV9 combines with J gene TRBJ2-7; 10 positions match TRBD2. The CDR3 spans 14 residues. With 6 bases clipped from V and 3 bases from J, the junction kept 6 bases outside the gene matches. Per the germline V gene, CDR1 is SGDLS and CDR2 is YYNGEE.

The V call is TRBV28, the J call TRBJ2-4; the D is unclear. Between the trimmed V and J ends, which lost 7 bases and 0 bases, there was a span of 16 bases. The CDR3 covers 16 residues. Germline V gives CDR1 MDHEN, CDR2 SYDVKM. CDR3 amino acids: CASNPVQPLAKNIQYF. DNA of the CDR3: TGTGCCAGCAACCCGGTACAGCCTCTAGCCAAAAACATTCAGTACTTC.

The V call is TRBV4-1, the J call TRBJ1-2, with 8 bases aligning to TRBD1. The V and J ends lost 2 bases and 4 bases, in that order; junction bases with no gene match: 6. The germline CDR1 and CDR2 sequences are MGHRA and YSYEKL. This CDR3 has 15 amino acids. For the CDR3, the DNA is TGCGCCAGCAGCCAACAAGGGACAGGACCCTATGGCTACACCTTC. Translating gives CASSQQGTGPYGYTF.

This chain links TRBV7-8 with TRBJ2-5, with 12 bases aligning to TRBD2. This CDR3 has 19 amino acids. The ends lost 0 bases at V and 5 bases at J; junction bases unmatched: 13. CDR1 is SGHVS, CDR2 FQNEAQ, per germline. DNA for the CDR3: TGTGCCAGCAGCTTAGCTCCTAGCGGGGGGGTCGGGGTCAGGGAGACCCAGTACTTC. Translated, it gives CASSLAPSGGVGVRETQYF.